This section outlines one T cell receptor beta chain sequence together with its context. As yet, its antigen is unknown. The data derive from a study of CXCR3-negative and CXCR3-positive naive CD8 T cells. Regarding the study as a whole: Memory cells showed distinct TRBV-TRBJ patterns, while the two naive subsets matched. For CXCR3-positive naive cells, TRB CDR3s were more hydrophobic than those of CXCR3-negative naive cells. Naive subsets showed comparable surface CD5, and TCR interaction strength was also inferred from TRB CDR3 physicochemistry.

Germline V gene data show CDR1 as LNHNV and CDR2 as YYDKDF (reference sequence). The CDR3 consists of 17 residues. Triplicate sorts, over 250,000 cells apiece, were made for each CD8+ T cell subset. Naive CD8+ T lymphocytes were specified as CD45RO-CCR7+CD27+CD95-. Carrying UMI labels, the TRB cDNA libraries were prepared through 5' RACE. TCRdb reprocessed the 5' RACE reads, keeping one entry per CDR3 protein, no DNA. The sample is made up of under 85,000 distinct CDR3 sequences, and the top ten hold approximately 0.58% of it. The receptor comes from a human donor in good health. Some clones in this sample may be carry-over from other donors' samples. The chain recombines TRBV15 with TRBJ2-5. Source material: naive CXCR3+ CD8+ T cells from blood. This sample's subset: CD45RO-CCR7+CD27+CD95- naive CD8+ T cells expressing CXCR3 (TNR3+). The CDR3 protein is CATSRDLAGGIQETQYF.